The next 8 T cell receptor beta chains were all read from a single sample in a study of cytomegalovirus exposure and HLA in healthy donors. Libraries were prepared by immunoSEQ multiplex PCR; TCRdb keeps only in-frame clonotypes and omits some of them. The sample shows over 110,000 clones, around 90% of them seen only once. Sequences were obtained from PBMCs. These receptors originate from a man between 18 and 29 years old in good health and CMV-seropositive.

The chain is built from TRBV30 and TRBJ1-2; D gene uncertain. Germline assignment: CDR1 GTSNPN and CDR2 SVGIG (reference sequence). The germline V and J ends were trimmed by 4 bases and 0 bases, with 12 bases remaining between them. CDR3 length equals 14 residues. DNA for the CDR3: TGTGCCTGGAACGTTCAGGCGCCTAACTATGGCTACACCTTC. Protein product: CAWNVQAPNYGYTF.

This clone has only one observation. The chain links TRBV23-1 to TRBJ2-3; 9 bases agree with TRBD1. TRBV23-1 is treated as an ORF (open reading frame) with a function not yet certain. There are 14 residues in the CDR3. V trimming: 4 bases; J trimming: 4 bases; junction bases outside the gene matches: 3. The CDR3 bases are TGCGCCAGCAGTCCAAGGACAGGGGCAGATACGCAGTATTTT. Protein sequence: CASSPRTGADTQYF.

This clone was observed once. The chain carries TRBV11-2 and TRBJ2-1; no clear D gene. Germline V gives CDR1 SGHAT, CDR2 FQNNGV. The CDR3 has 16 amino acids. Deletions cut 5 bases from V and 0 bases from J, with 14 bases between. The CDR3 loop is CASSPSGASSYNEQFF. CDR3 bases: TGTGCCAGCAGCCCCAGTGGAGCGAGCTCCTACAATGAGCAGTTCTTC.

The chain has TRBV14 and TRBJ2-1, with 7 positions matching TRBD2. J was trimmed by 2 bases and V by 1 base; bases with no gene match: 5. Germline V gene lookup returns CDR1 SGHDN and CDR2 FVKESK. This CDR3 has 16 residues. The DNA of the CDR3 is TGTGCCAGCAGCCAAGTGCTAGCGGCGACCTACAATGAGCAGTTCTTC. Residues: CASSQVLAATYNEQFF.

This clone occurred a few times. The chain uses TRBV18 and TRBJ1-2, with 9 bases that match TRBD1. Germline values: CDR1 KGHSH, CDR2 LQKENI. V dropped 1 base and J dropped 8; count of bases not matched to a gene: 5. This CDR3 spans 14 amino acids. The CDR3 DNA reads TGTGCCAGCTCACCACTCACAGGGGGCGAGGGCTACACCTTC. Amino acid sequence: CASSPLTGGEGYTF.

The genes are TRBV11-2 and TRBJ2-1; 9 bases are a match to TRBD1. V dropped 5 bases and J dropped 9; count of bases not matched to a gene: 8. The CDR3 spans 14 residues. CDR1 and CDR2 from the germline V gene are SGHAT and FQNNGV. The CDR3 coding sequence is TGTGCCAGCAGCCCGGGGACAGGGTCTATTGAGCAGTTCTTC. It specifies CASSPGTGSIEQFF.

V is TRBV5-1 and J is TRBJ2-7; 8 bases match TRBD1. CDR1 and CDR2 (germline): SGHRS, YFSETQ. This CDR3 has 16 amino acids. The V and J ends lost 2 bases and 3 bases, in that order; junction bases with no gene match: 10. The CDR3 nucleotides read TGCGCCAGCAGCTTCCATGACAGGGGCGAGTACTACGAGCAGTACTTC. Its translation: CASSFHDRGEYYEQYF.

The chain recombines TRBV5-8 with TRBJ1-1, with 8 bases matching TRBD1. Germline lookup yields CDR1 SGHTS and CDR2 YDEGEE. This CDR3 comprises 16 residues. V gave up 1 base and J gave up 4 bases; unmatched junction bases: 9. In DNA form, the CDR3 reads TGTGCCAGCAGCTTGAGGACAGGGTTGCTAAGCACTGAAGCTTTCTTT. It is translated as CASSLRTGLLSTEAFF. The whole variable domain, remainder taken from reference TRBV5-8 and TRBJ1-1, is EAGVTQSPTHLIKTRGQQATLRCSPISGHTSVYWYQQALGLGLQFLLWYDEGEERNRGNFPPRFSGRQFPNYSSELNVNALELEDSALYLCASSLRTGLLSTEAFFGQGTRLTVV.